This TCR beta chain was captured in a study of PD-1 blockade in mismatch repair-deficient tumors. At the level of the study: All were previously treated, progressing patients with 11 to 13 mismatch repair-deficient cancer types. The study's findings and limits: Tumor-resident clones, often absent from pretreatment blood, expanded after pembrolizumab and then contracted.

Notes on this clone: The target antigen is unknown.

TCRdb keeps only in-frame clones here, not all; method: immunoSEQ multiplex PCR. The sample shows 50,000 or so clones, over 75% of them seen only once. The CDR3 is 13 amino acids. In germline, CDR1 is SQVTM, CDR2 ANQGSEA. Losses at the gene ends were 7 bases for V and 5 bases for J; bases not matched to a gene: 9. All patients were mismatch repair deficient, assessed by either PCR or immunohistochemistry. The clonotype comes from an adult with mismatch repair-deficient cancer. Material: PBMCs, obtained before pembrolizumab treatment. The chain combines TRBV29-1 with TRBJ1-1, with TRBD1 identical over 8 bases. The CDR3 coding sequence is TGCAGCGCCAAGCCAGGGGGCTCGACTGAAGCTTTCTTT. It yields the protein CSAKPGGSTEAFF.